These 16 T cell receptor beta chains were sequenced from one sample in a study of PD-1 blockade in classical Hodgkin lymphoma. The protocol was immunoSEQ multiplex PCR, while the TCRdb copy is restricted to in-frame clones and leaves out a portion. Found here are fewer than 90,000 clones, about 89% of them singletons; the top ten hold 22%. Relapse after autologous stem cell transplantation occurred in every patient, and brentuximab vedotin exposure varied. Here the sequenced sample was peripheral blood mononuclear cells (PBMCs), taken at baseline. Receptor source: a human donor with classical Hodgkin lymphoma.

This chain links TRBV6-6 with TRBJ2-7; possible D gene TRBD2, 7 bases. CDR3 length equals 13 residues. The germline V and J ends were trimmed by 6 bases and 0 bases, with 9 bases remaining between them. Per the germline V gene, CDR1 is MNHNY and CDR2 is SVGAGI (reference sequence). The CDR3 is CASRRGGSYEQYF. CDR3 nucleotides: TGTGCCAGCAGAAGGGGGGGCTCCTACGAGCAGTACTTC.

Only one count was recorded for this clone. The V and J genes are TRBV18 and TRBJ2-7, with D maybe TRBD2 (5 bases). Trimming cost V 4 bases and J 2 bases, with 15 bases left between them. This CDR3 region has 15 residues. CDR1 KGHSH and CDR2 LQKENI come from the germline V gene. For the CDR3, the DNA is TGTGCCAGCTCACTTCCGGGGTCCTCAACCTACGAGCAGTACTTC. Translated: CASSLPGSSTYEQYF.

This chain uses TRBV15 with TRBJ1-5; tentatively, D is TRBD1 (5 bases). CDR1 and CDR2 (germline): LNHNV, YYDKDF (reference sequence). V gave up 3 bases and J gave up 3 bases, with 24 bases separating them. CDR3 length: 19 amino acids. The CDR3 nucleotides read TGTGCCACCAGCAGTTTACAGGTCATTTCGGTGGAACTCAATCAGCCCCAGCATTTT. Translated, it gives CATSSLQVISVELNQPQHF.

The chain carries TRBV7-9 and TRBJ1-1, with D hard to call. This CDR3 is built from 13 residues. The germline V and J ends were trimmed by 3 bases and 0 bases, with 5 bases remaining between them. Germline CDR1 reads SEHNR; CDR2 reads FQNEAQ (reference sequence). CDR3 amino acids: CASSFLLNTEAFF. In DNA form, the CDR3 reads TGTGCCAGCAGCTTTCTCCTGAACACTGAAGCTTTCTTT.

The rearrangement joins TRBV4-2 to TRBJ2-1; D unresolved. The germline gives CDR1 LGHNA, CDR2 YNFKEQ. V lost 3 bases to trimming and J lost 9 bases, with 12 bases between them. The CDR3 has 13 residues. The CDR3 nucleotides are TGTGCCAGCAGCCAGGAGCGCCCCAGTGAGCAGTTCTTC. Translation gives CASSQERPSEQFF.

The rearrangement uses TRBV4-1 and TRBJ2-7, with 12 bases aligning to TRBD2. Per the germline V gene, CDR1 is MGHRA and CDR2 is YSYEKL. J lost 3 bases, V lost 5 bases, and 5 bases had no gene match. The CDR3 has 15 residues. Here the CDR3 DNA reads TGCGCCAGCAGCTTAGGGACTAGCGGGCTCTACGAGCAGTACTTC. Its translation is CASSLGTSGLYEQYF.

This clone was counted a single time. J is TRBJ2-5 and V is TRBV30; D is perhaps TRBD2 (6 bases). The better agreement between TRBJ2-7 and the DNA end casts doubt on the J call. Germline lookup yields CDR1 GTSNPN and CDR2 SVGIG (reference sequence). The CDR3 is made up of 13 amino acids. The CDR3 is CAWSSSGPFEQYF. The CDR3 DNA follows: TGTGCCTGGAGTAGTAGCGGACCCTTCGAGCAGTACTTC.

The chain combines TRBV19 with TRBJ2-1, with TRBD2 matching 8 bases. V gave up 7 bases and J gave up 7 bases; unmatched junction bases: 9. This CDR3 is 14 amino acids long. Germline-derived CDR1 and CDR2 are LNHDA and SQIVND (reference sequence). The CDR3 nucleotides read TGTGCCAGTACCCCCCGGGAGGGCCGAAATGAGCAGTTCTTC. It translates to CASTPREGRNEQFF. The full variable domain, its missing parts supplied by reference TRBV19 and TRBJ2-1, is DGGITQSPKYLFRKEGQNVTLSCEQNLNHDAMYWYRQDPGQGLRLIYYSQIVNDFQKGDIAEGYSVSREKKESFPLTVTSAQKNPTAFYLCASTPREGRNEQFFGPGTRLTVL.

This clone was counted between two and nine times. The chain uses TRBV7-2 and TRBJ1-4; D is perhaps TRBD1 (5 bases). V lost 4 bases and J 7 bases, leaving 13 bases between the germline ends. Germline V lookup: CDR1 SGHTA, CDR2 FQGNSA. This CDR3 has 14 residues. The CDR3 bases are TGTGCCAGCAGCTCCTCAGGGTCCGGTGAAAAACTGTTTTTT. It codes for CASSSSGSGEKLFF.

The V call is TRBV28, the J call TRBJ2-7, with TRBD2 matching over 9 bases. This CDR3 is built from 15 residues. With V trimmed by 8 bases and J by 5 bases, 13 bases remained unmatched. Germline CDR1 and CDR2: MDHEN and SYDVKM. The CDR3 region has the DNA TGTGCCAGCGCAAACGAGGTAGCGGGAGTGGACGAGCAGTACTTC. Its protein is CASANEVAGVDEQYF.

The V and J genes are TRBV10-3 and TRBJ2-7; weak D call: TRBD2 (5 bases). There are 15 residues in the CDR3. Germline V gene lookup returns CDR1 ENHRY and CDR2 SYGVKD. V lost 3 bases and J lost 3, with 15 bases in between. CDR3 protein: CAISDPAERDYEQYF. Written as DNA, the CDR3 is TGTGCCATCAGTGACCCCGCGGAACGGGACTACGAGCAGTACTTC.

The chain recombines TRBV7-9 with TRBJ2-7; possible D gene TRBD2, 5 bases. Trimming took 5 bases from V and 2 from J, leaving 13 bases between them. Germline CDR1 is SEHNR and CDR2 is FQNEAQ (reference sequence). This CDR3 spans 14 amino acids. CDR3 sequence reads: CASSLSGSTYEQYF. The CDR3 nucleotides are TGTGCCAGCAGCCTTTCTGGGAGTACCTACGAGCAGTACTTC.

The rearrangement links TRBV25-1 to TRBJ2-2, with a weak D call TRBD1 (5 bases). This CDR3 region has 14 residues. The V end was cut by 8 bases, the J end by 0 bases, with 10 bases between. Germline values: CDR1 MGHDK, CDR2 SYGVNS. The CDR3 protein is CASLPRANTGELFF. The CDR3 DNA reads as TGTGCCAGCCTCCCCAGGGCGAACACCGGGGAGCTGTTTTTT. Combining the CDR3 with reference TRBV25-1 and TRBJ2-2 gives the whole variable domain EADIYQTPRYLVIGTGKKITLECSQTMGHDKMYWYQQDPGMELHLIHYSYGVNSTEKGDLSSESTVSRIRTEHFPLTLESARPSHTSQYLCASLPRANTGELFFGEGSRLTVL.

The chain combines TRBV5-1 with TRBJ2-5, with D perhaps matching TRBD2 (6 bases). Germline CDR1 reads SGHRS; CDR2 reads YFSETQ. V dropped 4 bases and J dropped 4 bases, with 17 bases sitting between them. The CDR3 contains 15 residues. CDR3 bases: TGCGCCAGCAGCGAATACCGACCGGAGGGAGAGACCCAGTACTTC. As protein: CASSEYRPEGETQYF.

The chain carries TRBV30 and TRBJ2-1; TRBD2 matches at 7 bases. Germline CDR1 GTSNPN, CDR2 SVGIG (reference sequence). Trimming took 3 bases from V and 1 from J; bases not matched to a gene: 9. CDR3 length: 16 residues. DNA for the CDR3: TGTGCCTGGAGAGAAGGGACTAAGTTATCCTACAATGAGCAGTTCTTC. This translates into CAWREGTKLSYNEQFF.

The chain recombines TRBV7-9 with TRBJ2-3, with 10 bases that match TRBD1. Germline-derived CDR1 and CDR2 are SEHNR and FQNEAQ (reference sequence). There are 16 residues in the CDR3. V lost 1 base, J lost 3 bases, and 4 bases stayed unmatched. CDR3 nucleotides: TGTGCCAGCAGCTTAGGGGACAGGGGAGGTACAGATACGCAGTATTTT. It specifies CASSLGDRGGTDTQYF.